Below are 8 T cell receptor beta chains sequenced from a single sample in a study of T-cell reconstitution after alpha-beta-depleted transplantation in children. Unique molecular identifiers were used in preparing the TCRbeta library. TCRdb called the PCR reads again in MiXCR, with one record for every CDR3 protein. The sample has roughly 500,000 distinct CDR3 sequences, around a third seen once. Sequencing was performed on PBMCs from the stem cell graft donor, taken from the stem cell graft. The receptors were sampled from a human donor who donated a stem cell graft to a child with aplastic anemia.

This clonotype was picked up a small number of times. The chain combines TRBV15 with TRBJ2-7; maybe TRBD1 (5 bases). The CDR3 runs 15 residues. CDR1 is LNHNV, CDR2 YYDKDF, per germline (reference sequence). Deletions cut 0 bases from V and 2 bases from J, with 11 bases between. CDR3 coding DNA: TGTGCCACCAGCAGAGATAGGGGCCCTCCCTACGAGCAGTACTTC. Encoded protein: CATSRDRGPPYEQYF.

The chain carries TRBV6-1 and TRBJ1-2; 7 positions match TRBD1. The CDR3 is made up of 14 amino acids. CDR1 is MNHNS, CDR2 SASEGT, per germline. V trimming: 7 bases; J trimming: 6 bases; junction bases outside the gene matches: 11. The CDR3 region has the DNA TGTGCCAGCACCGACCCGGACAGGCGGAATGGCTACACCTTC. Its protein is CASTDPDRRNGYTF.

This clonotype was counted only a few times. CDR3: CATSDSQGDETQYF. The CDR3 DNA reads TGTGCCACCAGTGACTCACAGGGTGATGAGACCCAGTACTTC. This chain uses TRBV24-1 with TRBJ2-5; D might be TRBD1 (6 bases). In germline, CDR1 is KGHDR, CDR2 SFDVKD. The CDR3 is 14 amino acids. V shed 4 bases and J shed 5 bases, with 13 bases lying between them.

The CDR3 DNA reads as TGTGCCAGCAGTCCACGGACAAGGGGAAATGGAGAAGCTTTCTTT. It translates to CASSPRTRGNGEAFF. V gene TRBV28 combines with J gene TRBJ1-1; possibly TRBD1 for D (5 bases). Germline CDR1 and CDR2: MDHEN and SYDVKM. The CDR3 spans 15 residues. V lost 5 bases to trimming and J lost 8 bases, with 21 bases between them.

This clonotype was found a few times. CDR3 amino acids: CASSPDGIRQFF. The CDR3 region has the DNA TGTGCCAGCAGTCCGGACGGCATAAGGCAGTTCTTC. The rearrangement joins TRBV6-5 to TRBJ2-1, with no clear D. Trimming took 5 bases from V and 12 from J, leaving 14 bases between them. Germline CDR1 MNHEY, CDR2 SVGAGI. There are 12 residues in the CDR3.

The genes are TRBV7-6 and TRBJ2-7; D perhaps matches TRBD1 (5 bases). Germline V gene sequence: CDR1 SGHVS, CDR2 FNYEAQ. The CDR3 sequence is 13 residues long. V was trimmed by 5 bases and J by 3 bases, leaving 11 bases between them. CDR3 residues: CASSPTGVYEQYF. DNA for the CDR3: TGTGCCAGCAGCCCTACAGGTGTCTACGAGCAGTACTTC.

This clonotype was seen more than once but under ten times. The V gene is TRBV20-1, the J gene TRBJ2-5, with D perhaps being TRBD1 or TRBD2 (6 bases each). CDR1 and CDR2 (germline): DFQATT, SNEGSKA (reference sequence). The CDR3 is made up of 15 amino acids. V was clipped by 1 base and J by 4 bases, with 16 bases between them. In DNA form, the CDR3 reads TGCAGTGCTAGAGCCCAATGGGGGGACATAGAGACCCAGTACTTC. Amino acid sequence: CSARAQWGDIETQYF.

V is TRBV15 and J is TRBJ2-7; 9 bases are a match to TRBD2. The V gene's germline CDR1 is LNHNV and CDR2 YYDKDF (reference sequence). The CDR3 loop spans 16 amino acids. V shed 3 bases and J 5 bases; nucleotides not matched to a gene: 11. The CDR3 nucleotides are TGTGCCACCAGCAGGAAGATAGCGGGAGATCAGCACGAGCAGTACTTC. Protein product: CATSRKIAGDQHEQYF. Drawing the rest from reference TRBV15 and TRBJ2-7, the complete variable domain is DAMVIQNPRYQVTQFGKPVTLSCSQTLNHNVMYWYQQKSSQAPKLLFHYYDKDFNNEADTPDNFQSRRPNTSFCFLDIRSPGLGDTAMYLCATSRKIAGDQHEQYFGPGTRLTVT.